This T cell receptor beta chain was retrieved from a study of blood T cell repertoires in COVID-19. In the study overall: The cDNA or gDNA used as material had been derived from T cells, B-cell-depleted T cells, or PBMCs.

Only in-frame clones appear in the TCRdb table, and some are missing; sequencing was by immunoSEQ multiplex PCR. In the table there are hundreds of thousands of clones, 80% to 90% of which are singletons. The sample consisted of peripheral blood. The clonotype was recovered from a woman between 50 and 59 years old with acute or convalescent COVID-19.

CDR3 coding DNA: TGTGCCAGCAGCCTGATCAGGGGGTTGGGGGGAAACACCATATATTTT. It specifies CASSLIRGLGGNTIYF. The V and J genes are TRBV7-2 and TRBJ1-3, with 7 bases that match TRBD1. Trimming at V came to 5 bases and at J to 4 bases, leaving 11 bases not matched to a gene. This CDR3 has 16 amino acids. Germline values: CDR1 SGHTA, CDR2 FQGNSA.